This TCR beta chain was sequenced in a study of CD8 T cells in ankylosing spondylitis. MiXCR, applied by TCRdb to the 5' RACE reads, yields one record per CDR3 protein. In the table there are 750,000 to 850,000 distinct CDR3 sequences, 12% of which are singletons. On this clonotype itself: Its antigen remains unknown.

General observations from the study: It was reported that disease-linked clones were significantly enriched in matched ankylosing spondylitis synovial fluid. What seemed typical of ankylosing spondylitis blood was a TCR beta motif built from eight highly homologous variants.

CDR1 KGHDR and CDR2 SFDVKD come from the germline V gene. The V and J ends lost 1 base and 4 bases respectively, with 6 bases between them. The CDR3 contains 13 residues. What was sequenced was blood, either unsorted or a sorted T cell fraction (not recorded which). This clonotype originated in a male donor with ankylosing spondylitis. This sequence joins TRBV24-1 and TRBJ1-1, with unresolved D. CDR3 amino acids: CATSDFEGTEAFF. In nucleotides, the CDR3 is TGTGCCACCAGTGATTTTGAGGGCACTGAAGCTTTCTTT.